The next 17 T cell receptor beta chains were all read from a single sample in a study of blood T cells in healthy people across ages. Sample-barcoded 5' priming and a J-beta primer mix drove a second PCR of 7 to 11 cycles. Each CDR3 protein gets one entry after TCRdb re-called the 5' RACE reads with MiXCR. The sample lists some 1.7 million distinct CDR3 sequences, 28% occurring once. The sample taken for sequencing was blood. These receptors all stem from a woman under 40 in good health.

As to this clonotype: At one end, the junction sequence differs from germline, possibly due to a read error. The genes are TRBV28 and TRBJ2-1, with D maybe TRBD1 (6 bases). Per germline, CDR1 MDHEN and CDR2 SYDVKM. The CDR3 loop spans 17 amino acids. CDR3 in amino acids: CVSSLLGTSSSYNEQFF. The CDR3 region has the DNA TGTGTCAGCAGTTTATTAGGGACATCGAGCTCCTACAATGAGCAGTTCTTC.

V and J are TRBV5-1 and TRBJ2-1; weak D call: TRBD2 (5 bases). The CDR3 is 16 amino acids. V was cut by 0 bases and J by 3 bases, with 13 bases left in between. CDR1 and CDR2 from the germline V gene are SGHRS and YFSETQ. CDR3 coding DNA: TGCGCCAGCAGCTTGGACGTGGGGAGCTTCTACAATGAGCAGTTCTTC. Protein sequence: CASSLDVGSFYNEQFF.

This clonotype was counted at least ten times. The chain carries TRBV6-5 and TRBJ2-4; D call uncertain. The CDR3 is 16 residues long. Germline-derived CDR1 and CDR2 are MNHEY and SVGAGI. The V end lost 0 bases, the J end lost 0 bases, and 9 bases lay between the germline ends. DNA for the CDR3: TGTGCCAGCAGTTACTCGAGTAACTCAGCCAAAAACATTCAGTACTTC. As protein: CASSYSSNSAKNIQYF.

CDR3 nucleotides: TGTGCCAGCAGCCCGGGGATAGCGGGGTTGAGCTCCTACAATGAGCAGTTCTTC. This codes for CASSPGIAGLSSYNEQFF. The genes are TRBV5-6 and TRBJ2-1; 8 bases map to TRBD2. Germline V gives CDR1 SGHDT, CDR2 YYEEEE. Trimming at V came to 4 bases and at J to 0 bases, leaving 12 bases not matched to a gene. This CDR3 has 18 amino acids.

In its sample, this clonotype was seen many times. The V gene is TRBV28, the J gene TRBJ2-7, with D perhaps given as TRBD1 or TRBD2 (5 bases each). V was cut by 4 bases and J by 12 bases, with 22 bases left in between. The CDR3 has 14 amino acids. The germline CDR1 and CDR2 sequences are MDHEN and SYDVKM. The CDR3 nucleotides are TGTGCCAGCAGTTCCTCAGAGGGACGATCCCAGCGGTACTTC. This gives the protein CASSSSEGRSQRYF. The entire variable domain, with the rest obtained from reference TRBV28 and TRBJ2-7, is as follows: DVKVTQSSRYLVKRTGEKVFLECVQDMDHENMFWYRQDPGLGLRLIYFSYDVKMKEKGDIPEGYSVSREKKERFSLILESASTNQTSMYLCASSSSEGRSQRYFGPGTRLTVT.

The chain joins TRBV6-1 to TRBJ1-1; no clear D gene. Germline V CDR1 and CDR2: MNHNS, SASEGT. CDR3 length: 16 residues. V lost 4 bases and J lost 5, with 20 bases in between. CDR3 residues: CASSGVAMGEGTEAFF. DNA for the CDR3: TGTGCCAGCAGTGGAGTTGCGATGGGAGAGGGAACTGAAGCTTTCTTT.

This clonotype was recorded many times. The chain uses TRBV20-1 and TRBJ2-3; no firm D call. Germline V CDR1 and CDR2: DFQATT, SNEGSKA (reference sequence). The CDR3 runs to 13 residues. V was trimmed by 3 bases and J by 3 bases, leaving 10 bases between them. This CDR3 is CSAREGTTDTQYF. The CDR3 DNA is TGCAGTGCTAGGGAAGGAACAACAGATACGCAGTATTTT.

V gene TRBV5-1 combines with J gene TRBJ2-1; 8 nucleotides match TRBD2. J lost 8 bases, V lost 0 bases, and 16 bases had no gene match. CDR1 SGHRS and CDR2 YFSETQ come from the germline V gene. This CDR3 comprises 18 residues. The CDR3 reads CASSLVPAGASSLYEQFF. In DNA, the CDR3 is TGCGCCAGCAGCTTGGTGCCAGCGGGAGCGTCAAGTTTATATGAGCAGTTCTTC.

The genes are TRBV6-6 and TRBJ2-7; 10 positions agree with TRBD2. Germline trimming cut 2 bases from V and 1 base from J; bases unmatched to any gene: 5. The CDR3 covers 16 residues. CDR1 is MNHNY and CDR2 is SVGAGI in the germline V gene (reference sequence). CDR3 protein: CASSYTIAGGSYEQYF. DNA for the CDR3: TGTGCCAGCAGTTACACTATAGCGGGGGGATCCTACGAGCAGTACTTC.

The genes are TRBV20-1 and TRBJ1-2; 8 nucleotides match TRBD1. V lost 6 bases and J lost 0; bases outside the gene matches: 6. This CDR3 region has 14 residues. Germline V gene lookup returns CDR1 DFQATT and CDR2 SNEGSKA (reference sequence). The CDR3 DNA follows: TGCAGTGCAACTCAGGGGGCAGCTAACTATGGCTACACCTTC. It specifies CSATQGAANYGYTF.

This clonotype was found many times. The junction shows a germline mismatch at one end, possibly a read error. The CDR3 DNA sequence: TGCGCCAGCAGTTCAACAGGGGGTAGTTCCTACGAGCAGTACTTC. Translation gives CASSSTGGSSYEQYF. The rearrangement links TRBV7-2 to TRBJ2-7; 8 bases match TRBD1. The CDR3 has 15 residues. The germline V gene encodes CDR1 SGHTA and CDR2 FQGNSA.

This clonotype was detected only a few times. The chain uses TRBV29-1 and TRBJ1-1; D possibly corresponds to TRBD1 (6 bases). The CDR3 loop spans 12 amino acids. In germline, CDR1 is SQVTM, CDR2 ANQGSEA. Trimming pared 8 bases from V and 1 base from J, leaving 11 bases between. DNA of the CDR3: TGCAGCACCCAGGGGCCGAACACTGAAGCTTTCTTT. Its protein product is CSTQGPNTEAFF.

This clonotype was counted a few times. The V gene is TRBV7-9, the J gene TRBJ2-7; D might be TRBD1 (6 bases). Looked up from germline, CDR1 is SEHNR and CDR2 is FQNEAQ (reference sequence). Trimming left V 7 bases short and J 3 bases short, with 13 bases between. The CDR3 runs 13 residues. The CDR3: CASTGQRVYEQYF. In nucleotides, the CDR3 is TGTGCCAGCACAGGACAGCGAGTCTACGAGCAGTACTTC.

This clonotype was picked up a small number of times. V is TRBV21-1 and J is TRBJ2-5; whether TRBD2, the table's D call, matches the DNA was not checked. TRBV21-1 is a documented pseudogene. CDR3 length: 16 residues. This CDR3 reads CASSMHSGGTQETQYF. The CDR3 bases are TGTGCCAGCAGCATGCACAGCGGGGGAACCCAAGAGACCCAGTACTTC.

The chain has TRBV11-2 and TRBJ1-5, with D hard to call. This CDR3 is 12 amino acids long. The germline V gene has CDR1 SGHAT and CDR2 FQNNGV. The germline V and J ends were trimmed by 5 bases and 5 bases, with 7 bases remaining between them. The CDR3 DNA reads TGTGCCAGCAGCGAAAGCCATCAGCCCCAGCATTTT. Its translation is CASSESHQPQHF.

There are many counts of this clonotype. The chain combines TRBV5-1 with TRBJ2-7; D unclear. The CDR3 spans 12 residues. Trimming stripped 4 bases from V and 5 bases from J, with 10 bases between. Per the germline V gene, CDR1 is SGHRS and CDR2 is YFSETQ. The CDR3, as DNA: TGCGCCAGCAGCACCCCAAGCCACGAGCAGTACTTC. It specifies CASSTPSHEQYF. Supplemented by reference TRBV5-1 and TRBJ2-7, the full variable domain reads KAGVTQTPRYLIKTRGQQVTLSCSPISGHRSVSWYQQTPGQGLQFLFEYFSETQRNKGNFPGRFSGRQFSNSRSEMNVSTLELGDSALYLCASSTPSHEQYFGPGTRLTVT.

DNA for the CDR3: TGTGCCAGCTCACTTGACCCTTGGAATTCACCCCTCCACTTT. It is translated as CASSLDPWNSPLHF. This chain joins TRBV18 and TRBJ1-6; D is uncertain. Germline V CDR1 and CDR2: KGHSH, LQKENI. This CDR3 spans 14 amino acids. V shed 4 bases and J shed 7 bases, with 11 bases lying between them.